Each of the 5 T cell receptor beta chains below was sequenced from the same sample in a study of memory B cells and T cells in multiple sclerosis. CFSE-dim autoproliferating and CFSE-high non-proliferating T cells from unstimulated culture were sequenced separately. Replicate wells were pooled after about seven days of stimulus-free culture of 45 million to 50 million CFSE-labeled PBMCs. For these receptors, no antigen is known. TCRdb's table, derived via immunoSEQ multiplex PCR, lists solely in-frame clones and lacks some. The sample yields 35,000 to 55,000 clones, around 79% seen once. Material: PBMCs from blood kept in culture. Receptor source: a human donor with multiple sclerosis.

J is TRBJ1-1 and V is TRBV13; D gene ambiguous. The V end lost 0 bases, the J end lost 1 base, and 6 bases lay between the germline ends. This CDR3 has 14 residues. Germline CDR1 PRHDT, CDR2 FYEKMQ (reference sequence). The CDR3 loop is CASSLGPRNTEAFF. The CDR3 nucleotides are TGTGCCAGCAGCTTAGGTCCCAGGAACACTGAAGCTTTCTTT.

This clone was detected only once. The chain has TRBV9 and TRBJ1-3; tentatively, D is TRBD1 (5 bases). V lost 2 bases and J 6 bases, leaving 12 bases between the germline ends. The CDR3 has 14 amino acids. The germline V gene encodes CDR1 SGDLS and CDR2 YYNGEE. In DNA, the CDR3 is TGTGCCAGCAGCGTTGGGGGTAGCGTAAACACCATATATTTT. It encodes CASSVGGSVNTIYF.

The rearrangement links TRBV11-2 to TRBJ2-3; no clear D. The CDR3 has 13 residues. CDR1 is SGHAT and CDR2 is FQNNGV in the germline V gene. Trimming took 1 base from V and 3 from J, leaving 5 bases between them. The CDR3 DNA sequence: TGTGCCAGCAGCTTAGGACGGACAGATACGCAGTATTTT. This codes for CASSLGRTDTQYF.

The gene calls are TRBV6-5 and TRBJ1-4; D is ambiguous. CDR1 MNHEY and CDR2 SVGAGI come from the germline V gene. V gave up 6 bases and J gave up 8 bases, with 13 bases separating them. This CDR3 is 13 amino acids long. In DNA form, the CDR3 reads TGTGCCAGCAGCTACGGACCCGGAGAAAAACTGTTTTTT. Translation: CASSYGPGEKLFF.

The rearrangement links TRBV7-2 to TRBJ2-5, with 8 nucleotides matching TRBD1. This CDR3 has 13 amino acids. Germline V gene lookup returns CDR1 SGHTA and CDR2 FQGNSA. The trim removed 5 bases at V and 12 bases at J, leaving 11 bases unmatched. In nucleotides, the CDR3 is TGTGCCAGCAGCCTCTCCCCTAGACAGGGGAAGTACTTC. Amino acids: CASSLSPRQGKYF.